The 27 T cell receptor beta chains in this list originate from one sample, sequenced in a study of blood T cell repertoires in COVID-19 (dated by TCRdb to the early 2020s). The library was made by the immunoSEQ multiplex PCR assay. What TCRdb holds here is the immuneACCESS table cut down to in-frame rearrangements. Part of the clones is not present; checked against another copy, under half of the missing clones reflect an unresolved V gene, and the others are unexplained. This sample has about 200,000 clones in its table, and roughly nine tenths of those were observed once. Roughly 0.78% of the sample is held by the ten biggest clonotypes. Sequenced sample: peripheral blood. The receptors were sampled from a woman aged 70 to 79 with acute or convalescent COVID-19.

The gene calls are TRBV19 and TRBJ1-6; 10 nucleotides agree with TRBD1. This CDR3 region has 18 residues. Germline values: CDR1 LNHDA, CDR2 SQIVND (reference sequence). J gave up 9 bases and V 5 bases, and 16 bases lay outside the gene matches. This chain's CDR3 is CASSVPPGQGMGTSPLHF. The CDR3 nucleotides read TGTGCCAGTAGTGTCCCCCCGGGACAGGGGATGGGCACTTCACCCCTCCACTTT.

CDR3 amino acids: CASSRPSGPRDVTGELFF. The CDR3 coding sequence is TGTGCCAGTAGTAGGCCTAGCGGGCCTAGGGACGTCACCGGGGAGCTGTTTTTT. V gene TRBV19 combines with J gene TRBJ2-2; 8 nucleotides align to TRBD2. Trimming at V came to 4 bases and at J to 4 bases, leaving 14 bases not matched to a gene. Germline-derived CDR1 and CDR2 are LNHDA and SQIVND (reference sequence). This CDR3 region has 18 residues.

The gene calls are TRBV5-4 and TRBJ1-2, with TRBD1 matching 8 bases. The CDR3 runs to 15 residues. Germline CDR1 and CDR2: SGHNT and YYREEE (reference sequence). Germline trimming cut 0 bases from V and 4 bases from J; bases unmatched to any gene: 5. The CDR3 sequence: CASSLDQGAGYGYTF. In DNA form, the CDR3 reads TGTGCCAGCAGCTTGGACCAGGGGGCTGGCTATGGCTACACCTTC.

The gene calls are TRBV5-8 and TRBJ2-2; a possible D gene is TRBD1 (5 bases). In germline, CDR1 is SGHTS, CDR2 YDEGEE. Trimming removed 4 bases at V and 4 bases at J, with 17 bases between. The CDR3 has 16 residues. The CDR3 DNA reads TGTGCCAGCAGCCTTCGCACAGGAGCCTCCACCGGGGAGCTGTTTTTT. Its translation: CASSLRTGASTGELFF.

Only one count was recorded for this clone. The V and J genes are TRBV10-3 and TRBJ1-3; 10 bases line up with TRBD1. Losses at the gene ends were 5 bases for V and 2 bases for J; bases not matched to a gene: 12. The CDR3 extends over 18 amino acids. The germline CDR1 and CDR2 sequences are ENHRY and SYGVKD. CDR3 in DNA: TGTGCCATCAGTAGCACTCCGGGACAGGGGCGAACTGGAAACACCATATATTTT. Translated, it gives CAISSTPGQGRTGNTIYF.

This clone turned up a few times. The chain uses TRBV18 and TRBJ2-4; 12 nucleotides line up with TRBD2. In germline, CDR1 is KGHSH, CDR2 LQKENI. This CDR3 contains 18 residues. V shed 3 bases and J 1 base; nucleotides not matched to a gene: 7. The CDR3 region has the DNA TGTGCCAGCTCACCGTCCGGGACTAGCGGGTGGGCCAAAAACATTCAGTACTTC. Its translation: CASSPSGTSGWAKNIQYF.

The chain links TRBV20-1 to TRBJ2-5; the D is unclear. CDR3 size: 11 residues. The germline CDR1 and CDR2 sequences are DFQATT and SNEGSKA (reference sequence). CDR3 protein: CSAEGGETQYF. The CDR3 DNA is TGCAGCGCCGAAGGCGGAGAGACCCAGTACTTC.

CDR3 bases: TGTGCCAGCAGCTCTCGGGGGGGCCCCTCTGGGGCCAACGTCCTGACTTTC. Amino acid sequence: CASSSRGGPSGANVLTF. J is TRBJ2-6 and V is TRBV7-2; 8 nucleotides match TRBD2. CDR1 is SGHTA and CDR2 is FQGNSA in the germline V gene. V was clipped by 4 bases and J by 0 bases; unmatched bases: 5. The CDR3 totals 17 residues.

CDR3 sequence reads: CASSLVAGGQETQYF. CDR3 nucleotide sequence: TGTGCCAGCAGCTTAGTGGCGGGGGGCCAAGAGACCCAGTACTTC. The J gene is TRBJ2-5, the V gene TRBV11-2, with TRBD2 matching over 8 bases. This CDR3 has 15 amino acids. Germline V gives CDR1 SGHAT, CDR2 FQNNGV. V gave up 1 base and J gave up 1 base; unmatched junction bases: 2. The full variable domain, completed using reference TRBV11-2 and TRBJ2-5, is EAGVAQSPRYKIIEKRQSVAFWCNPISGHATLYWYQQILGQGPKLLIQFQNNGVVDDSQLPKDRFSAERLKGVDSTLKIQPAKLEDSAVYLCASSLVAGGQETQYFGPGTRLLVL.

V and J are TRBV3-1 (or the pseudogene TRBV3-2) and TRBJ1-1; 9 bases are shared with TRBD1. The CDR3 totals 13 residues. The germline V gene has CDR1 LGHDT and CDR2 YNNKEL (reference sequence). V lost 4 bases to trimming and J lost 5 bases; unmatched junction nucleotides: 2. CDR3: CASSRGQGTEAFF. The CDR3 DNA reads as TGTGCCAGCAGCCGAGGACAGGGGACTGAAGCTTTCTTT.

This chain joins TRBV4-1 and TRBJ1-3; D is ambiguous. The CDR3 sequence is 16 residues long. V was cut by 0 bases and J by 0 bases, with 9 bases left in between. Germline V CDR1 and CDR2: MGHRA, YSYEKL. CDR3 region: CASSQDRTGSGNTIYF. Written as DNA, the CDR3 is TGCGCCAGCAGCCAAGATAGAACGGGCTCTGGAAACACCATATATTTT.

The chain employs TRBV21-1 and TRBJ2-5; the tabulated D call, TRBD1, remains unverified against the DNA. TRBV21-1 is deemed a pseudogene. The CDR3 runs 13 residues. The CDR3 coding sequence is TGTACCAACTGTCCGGACATAAGAGAGACCCAGTACTTC. It is translated as CTNCPDIRETQYF.

CDR3 residues: CASSRGGERGSSTQYF. In DNA, the CDR3 is TGTGCCAGCAGTCGGGGGGGGGAGCGGGGCTCGAGTACGCAGTATTTT. The gene calls are TRBV27 and TRBJ2-3; 8 bases fit TRBD2. The CDR3 has 16 amino acids. J lost 8 bases, V lost 5 bases, and 15 bases had no gene match. Germline CDR1 MNHEY, CDR2 SMNVEV (reference sequence).

This clone has more than one count but fewer than ten. The chain links TRBV6-5 to TRBJ2-2; 9 bases fit TRBD1. The germline V gene has CDR1 MNHEY and CDR2 SVGAGI. The CDR3 is 14 residues long. The V gene end was trimmed by 8 bases and the J gene end by 3 bases; junction bases not matched to a gene: 4. The CDR3 loop reads CASRGQGHTGELFF. Here the CDR3 DNA reads TGTGCCAGCCGGGGACAGGGCCACACCGGGGAGCTGTTTTTT.

The V gene is TRBV11-2, the J gene TRBJ2-7, with TRBD2 matching 9 bases. CDR1 is SGHAT and CDR2 is FQNNGV in the germline V gene. The V segment lost 2 bases and the J segment 4 bases; nucleotides outside the gene matches: 3. The CDR3 extends over 14 amino acids. The CDR3 coding sequence is TGTGCCAGCAGCTTACTAGCGGGGAAATACGAGCAGTACTTC. Protein sequence: CASSLLAGKYEQYF.

V gene TRBV12-5 combines with J gene TRBJ2-3, with 8 bases identical to TRBD2. The CDR3 has 16 amino acids. CDR1 and CDR2 from the germline V gene are LGHNT and FRNRAP. V was pared by 4 bases and J by 0 bases, with 6 bases of the junction left unmatched. Here the CDR3 reads CASGSGRGQSTDTQYF. The CDR3 bases are TGTGCTAGTGGTTCCGGGAGGGGACAAAGCACAGATACGCAGTATTTT.

This clone was observed a single time. The rearrangement joins TRBV28 to TRBJ1-5; D gene ambiguous. This CDR3 is 15 amino acids long. Germline assignment: CDR1 MDHEN and CDR2 SYDVKM. V gave up 4 bases and J gave up 0 bases, with 10 bases separating them. CDR3 in DNA: TGTGCCAGCAGTTCCCAGGAAAGTAGCAATCAGCCCCAGCATTTT. Translated: CASSSQESSNQPQHF.

This clone has just a few counts. The chain employs TRBV12-5 and TRBJ2-3; 7 nucleotides line up with TRBD1. V shed 4 bases and J 1 base; nucleotides not matched to a gene: 8. CDR3 length equals 16 residues. Germline assignment: CDR1 LGHNT and CDR2 FRNRAP. CDR3 amino acids: CASGSLTGRRTDTQYF. The CDR3 coding sequence is TGTGCTAGTGGTTCCCTGACAGGGCGCCGCACAGATACGCAGTATTTT.

The chain links TRBV18 to TRBJ2-2; D may be TRBD1 (6 bases). This CDR3 is 20 amino acids long. Trimming removed 1 base from V and 4 bases from J, with 25 bases in between. Germline V gives CDR1 KGHSH, CDR2 LQKENI. The CDR3 spells CASSPRTRVGGRAITGELFF. The CDR3 DNA reads TGTGCCAGCTCACCACGGACGAGAGTTGGGGGCAGGGCAATCACCGGGGAGCTGTTTTTT.

This clone was seen just once. The chain couples TRBV6-2 or TRBV6-3 to TRBJ2-7; D is ambiguous. Trimming removed 2 bases from V and 5 bases from J, with 13 bases in between. Germline V gene sequence: CDR1 MNHEY, CDR2 SVGEGT. This CDR3 has 14 amino acids. CDR3 DNA: TGTGCCAGCAGTTACGGAGCAAGGTGGGACGAGCAGTACTTC. Amino acids: CASSYGARWDEQYF.

The V call is TRBV23-1, the J call TRBJ1-2, with D possibly being TRBD1 (5 bases). TRBV23-1 is sorted into the ORF group, with uncertain function. Trimming shortened V by 2 bases and J by 4 bases, and 20 bases separated the two germline ends. This CDR3 has 17 residues. The CDR3 DNA reads as TGCGCCAGCAGTCAACATCCTGCGACAGCCGAAACCTATGGCTACACCTTC. Its translation: CASSQHPATAETYGYTF.

The chain couples TRBV6-5 to TRBJ1-2; D remains ambiguous. V dropped 5 bases and J dropped 8 bases, with 9 bases sitting between them. This CDR3 has 11 amino acids. CDR1 is MNHEY, CDR2 SVGAGI, per germline. The CDR3 DNA sequence: TGTGCCAGCAGTCAGACTTTCGGCTACACCTTC. It translates to CASSQTFGYTF.

The V gene is TRBV9, the J gene TRBJ2-2; D is perhaps TRBD2 (5 bases). Trimming left V 3 bases short and J 2 bases short, with 14 bases between. Germline CDR1 is SGDLS and CDR2 is YYNGEE. This CDR3 contains 16 residues. CDR3 loop: CASSAESGTNTGELFF. The CDR3 DNA sequence: TGTGCCAGCAGCGCCGAGAGCGGAACTAACACCGGGGAGCTGTTTTTT.

The rearrangement links TRBV5-1 to TRBJ1-2, with 9 bases aligning to TRBD1. The CDR3 has 15 amino acids. The germline V gene encodes CDR1 SGHRS and CDR2 YFSETQ. Unmatched junction bases numbered 6, after V lost 2 bases and J lost 4 bases. CDR3 sequence reads: CASSLLGQGSYGYTF. CDR3 bases: TGCGCCAGCAGCTTATTGGGACAGGGAAGCTATGGCTACACCTTC.

The chain has TRBV19 and TRBJ2-6, with D possibly TRBD2 on 6 matching bases. V gave up 1 base and J gave up 4 bases, with 11 bases separating them. The CDR3 contains 16 residues. Germline V gene lookup returns CDR1 LNHDA and CDR2 SQIVND (reference sequence). The CDR3 bases are TGTGCCAGTAGTATAGGGAGGGTGTCAGGGGCCAACGTCCTGACTTTC. It yields the protein CASSIGRVSGANVLTF.

The chain employs TRBV5-4 and TRBJ1-6; unclear D gene. Germline V gives CDR1 SGHNT, CDR2 YYREEE (reference sequence). This CDR3 is 15 amino acids long. Trimming removed 0 bases at V and 7 bases at J, with 11 bases between. CDR3 nucleotides: TGTGCCAGCAGCTTGGATGGAGGCGGAAATTCACCCCTCCACTTT. Its protein is CASSLDGGGNSPLHF.

Written as DNA, the CDR3 is TGTGCCAGCAGCCTATGGACTAGCGGAGCCTACAATGAGCAGTTCTTC. Translated, it gives CASSLWTSGAYNEQFF. The J gene is TRBJ2-1, the V gene TRBV7-9; 10 nucleotides line up with TRBD2. Per the germline V gene, CDR1 is SEHNR and CDR2 is FQNEAQ (reference sequence). This CDR3 comprises 16 residues. V lost 5 bases and J lost 2; bases outside the gene matches: 6.